This TCR beta chain comes out of a study of blood T cells in healthy people across ages. Study results and limitations: PBMCs went unsorted, and a conclusive naive versus antigen-experienced comparison was therefore prevented. Researchers judged that diversity estimates from one million T cells fell short of true values.

Comments on this clonotype: Its antigen is currently unknown.

For the second PCR, which ran for roughly 7 to 11 cycles, a sample-barcoded 5' primer and a J-beta primer mix were used. Researchers report that each sample yielded at least 2.5 million CDR3-containing paired-end reads. TCRdb reprocessed the 5' RACE reads via MiXCR and lists one record per CDR3 protein. This table holds hundreds of thousands of distinct CDR3 sequences, more than 25% found once. CDR1 is DFQATT, CDR2 SNEGSKA, per germline (reference sequence). The CDR3 sequence is 14 residues long. The trim removed 1 base at V and 8 bases at J, leaving 6 bases unmatched. The chain employs TRBV20-1 and TRBJ2-1, with 9 bases fitting TRBD2. Material: blood. The source of this sequence is a woman over 75 in good health. CDR3 sequence (DNA): TGCAGTGCTAGAGGCGGCGGGGGGGCGTATGAGCAGTTCTTC. Translation gives CSARGGGGAYEQFF.